This TCR beta chain was obtained from a study of monozygotic twins with inflammatory bowel disease (dated by TCRdb to about 2019). In the study overall: The full study comprised 28 monozygotic twin pairs: nine German pairs (four IBD-concordant, five IBD-discordant) and 19 IBD-discordant Danish pairs. Disease-associated traits were sought mainly through comparisons between IBD patients and their genetically identical healthy co-twins within discordant pairs. Each individual had, on average, about 151 000 unique TCRalpha sequences and 181 000 unique TCRbeta sequences available for analysis.

A roughly 2.7 ml peripheral blood sample was drawn into PAXgene tubes per donor and stored at -80°C. Without T cell sorting, total RNA was isolated from whole blood using the PAXgene blood miRNA kit on an automated QIAcube. Deep TCRalpha and TCRbeta repertoire profiling with unique molecular barcoding was performed on peripheral blood of monozygotic twin pairs concordant or discordant for inflammatory bowel disease. Smoking habits were recorded for all twin pairs, and individuals were classified as current, former or never smokers. According to the germline V gene, CDR1 reads MRHNA and CDR2 reads SNTAGT. Including cysteine and phenylalanine, the CDR3 has 15 amino acids. DNA is not recorded here. What the authors observed across the whole study: Measured by the inverse Simpson index, TCRbeta repertoire diversity was lower in IBD patients than in their healthy co-twins. Because patients received different immunosuppressive treatments, the repertoires may have picked up extra background noise and variability between individuals. The results gave no support for a single strong signal or clonotype linked to IBD. No difference in repertoire similarity was observed between concordant and discordant twins, possibly owing to limited statistical power. Compared with healthy twins, IBD patients shared fewer clonotypes with other individuals, and the difference was most pronounced in patients with signs of disease activity. Distinction between different T cell subtypes could not be achieved in the analysis.

Receptor amplification or capture employed 5' RACE. For each TCR library, around 3,500 ng of total RNA was used. cDNA was synthesized with SMARTScribe reverse transcriptase in eight separate reactions per sample. During cDNA synthesis, template switching was used to introduce unique molecular identifiers that contained a 6-nucleotide sample barcode. Two nested PCRs of about 15 and 9 cycles amplified the TCRalpha and TCRbeta cDNA, and bead purification followed each PCR. Before amplification, cDNA was treated with uracil DNA-glycosylase and purified using the QIAquick PCR purification kit. The second PCR was the step at which Illumina TruSeq-compatible adapters and sample-specific barcodes were added. Library quality and concentration were checked on TapeStation and Qubit, and libraries were pooled at around 4.9 ng each. The pooled libraries were sequenced with 2 x 100 bp reads and custom sequencing primers on an Illumina HiSeq2500 single-index Rapid Run. As for the authors' bioinformatics: MiGEC version 1.2.6 was used for UMI-based consensus assembly to correct PCR and sequencing errors. V(D)J alignment, clonotype assembly and CDR3 extraction were performed with MiXCR version 2.1.1. To normalise gene usage, clonotype sharing and MAIT/NKT TCR abundance, the analysis used the top 1000, 10 000 and 20 000 clonotypes per sample. Diversity was computed as the inverse Simpson index with the vegan R package after downsampling to 27 000 UMIs. Paired Mann-Whitney U tests on discordant twin pairs were used, with Benjamini-Hochberg multiple-testing correction. After the reads were reprocessed by TCRdb, one entry was made per CDR3 protein sequence, with no DNA. TCRdb's processing, not the authors', yielded these V and J calls. The sample table includes just over 300,000 distinct CDR3 sequences. The ten largest clones take up over 5.5% of the sample.

Comment on this clonotype: Its antigen is still unknown.

The sequencing input was blood. The chain employs TRBV6-4 and TRBJ1-6. This TCR was sampled from a human donor with ulcerative colitis or Crohn's disease, or a healthy co-twin of an affected twin (not recorded which). The CDR3 region: CASSDFASYNSPLHF.